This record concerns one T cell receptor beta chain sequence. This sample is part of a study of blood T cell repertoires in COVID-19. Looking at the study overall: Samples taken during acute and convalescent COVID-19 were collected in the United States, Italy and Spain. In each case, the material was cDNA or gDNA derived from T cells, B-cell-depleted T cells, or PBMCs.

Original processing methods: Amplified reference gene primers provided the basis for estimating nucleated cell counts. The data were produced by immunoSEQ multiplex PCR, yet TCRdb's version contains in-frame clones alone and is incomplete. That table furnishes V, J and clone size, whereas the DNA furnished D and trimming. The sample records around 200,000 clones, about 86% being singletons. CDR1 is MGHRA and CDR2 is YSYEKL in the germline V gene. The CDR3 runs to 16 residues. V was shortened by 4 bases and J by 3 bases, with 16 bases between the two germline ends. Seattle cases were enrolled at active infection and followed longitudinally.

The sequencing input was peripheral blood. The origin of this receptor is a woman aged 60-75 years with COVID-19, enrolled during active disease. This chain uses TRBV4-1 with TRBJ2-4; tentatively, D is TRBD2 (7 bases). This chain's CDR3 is CASSLVGGAVKNIQYF. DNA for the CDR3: TGCGCCAGCAGCCTCGTAGGGGGGGCGGTCAAAAACATTCAGTACTTC.